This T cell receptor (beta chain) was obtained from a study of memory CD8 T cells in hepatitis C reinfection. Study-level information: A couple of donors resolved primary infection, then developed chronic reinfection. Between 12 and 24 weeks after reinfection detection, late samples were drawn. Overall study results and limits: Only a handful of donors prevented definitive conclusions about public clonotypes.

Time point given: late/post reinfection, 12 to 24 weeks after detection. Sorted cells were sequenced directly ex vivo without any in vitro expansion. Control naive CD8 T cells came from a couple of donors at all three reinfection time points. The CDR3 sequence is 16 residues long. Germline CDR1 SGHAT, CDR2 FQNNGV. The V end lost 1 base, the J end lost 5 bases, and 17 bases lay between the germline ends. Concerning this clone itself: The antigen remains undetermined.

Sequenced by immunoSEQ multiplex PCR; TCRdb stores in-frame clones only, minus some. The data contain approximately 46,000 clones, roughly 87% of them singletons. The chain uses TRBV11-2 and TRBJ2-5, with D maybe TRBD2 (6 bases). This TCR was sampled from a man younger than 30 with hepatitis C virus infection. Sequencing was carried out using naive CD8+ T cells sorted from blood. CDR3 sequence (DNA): TGTGCCAGCAGCTTAGGCGGGACTTTCCGTCGTGAGACCCAGTACTTC. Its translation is CASSLGGTFRRETQYF.